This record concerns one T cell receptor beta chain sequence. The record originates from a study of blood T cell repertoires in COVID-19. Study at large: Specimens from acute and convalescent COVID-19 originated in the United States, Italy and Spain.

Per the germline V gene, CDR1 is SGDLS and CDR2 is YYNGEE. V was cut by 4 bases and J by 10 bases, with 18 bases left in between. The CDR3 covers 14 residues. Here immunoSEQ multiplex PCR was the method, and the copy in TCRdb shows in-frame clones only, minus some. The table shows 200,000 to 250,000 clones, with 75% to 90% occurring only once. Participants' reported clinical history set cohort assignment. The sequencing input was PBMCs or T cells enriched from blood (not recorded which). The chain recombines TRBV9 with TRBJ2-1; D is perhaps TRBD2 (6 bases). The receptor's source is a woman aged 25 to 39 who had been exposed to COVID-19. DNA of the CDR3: TGTGCCAGCAGCATTCGGGGACTCGGGATGGAGCAGTTCTTC. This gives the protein CASSIRGLGMEQFF.